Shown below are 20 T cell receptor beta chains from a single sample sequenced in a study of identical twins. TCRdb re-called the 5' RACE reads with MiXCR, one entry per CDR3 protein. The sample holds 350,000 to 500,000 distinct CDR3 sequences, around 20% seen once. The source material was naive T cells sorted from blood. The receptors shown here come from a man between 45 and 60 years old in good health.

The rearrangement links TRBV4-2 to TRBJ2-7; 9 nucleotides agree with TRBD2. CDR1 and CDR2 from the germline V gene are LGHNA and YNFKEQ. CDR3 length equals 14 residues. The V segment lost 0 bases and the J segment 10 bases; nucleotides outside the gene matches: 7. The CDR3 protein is CASSQDFGGREQYF. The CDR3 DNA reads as TGTGCCAGCAGCCAAGATTTTGGCGGGAGGGAACAGTACTTC.

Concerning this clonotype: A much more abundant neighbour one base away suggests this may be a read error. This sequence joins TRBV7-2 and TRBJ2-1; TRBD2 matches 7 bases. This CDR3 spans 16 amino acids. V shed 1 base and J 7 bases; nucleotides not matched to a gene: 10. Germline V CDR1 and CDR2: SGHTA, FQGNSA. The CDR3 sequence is CASSLGGEGILNEQFF. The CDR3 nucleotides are TGTGCCAGCAGCTTAGGGGGGGAGGGGATCCTGAATGAGCAGTTCTTC.

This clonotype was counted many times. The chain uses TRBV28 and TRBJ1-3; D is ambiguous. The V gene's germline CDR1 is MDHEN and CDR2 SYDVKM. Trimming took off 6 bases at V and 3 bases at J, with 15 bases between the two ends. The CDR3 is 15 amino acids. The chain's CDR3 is CASRAHGVGGNTIYF. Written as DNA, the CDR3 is TGTGCCAGCAGAGCCCACGGGGTTGGTGGAAACACCATATATTTT.

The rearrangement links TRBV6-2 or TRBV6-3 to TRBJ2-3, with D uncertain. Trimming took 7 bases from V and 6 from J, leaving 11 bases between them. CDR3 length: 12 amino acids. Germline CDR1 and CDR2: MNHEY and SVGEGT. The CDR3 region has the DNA TGTGCCAGCAAGTCAGGAGCTGATACGCAGTATTTT. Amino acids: CASKSGADTQYF.

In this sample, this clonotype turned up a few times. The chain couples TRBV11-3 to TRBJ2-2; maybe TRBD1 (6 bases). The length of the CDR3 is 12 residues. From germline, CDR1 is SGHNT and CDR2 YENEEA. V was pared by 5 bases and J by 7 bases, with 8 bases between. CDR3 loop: CASSTRGGELFF. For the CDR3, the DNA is TGTGCCAGCAGCACCAGGGGCGGGGAGCTGTTTTTT.

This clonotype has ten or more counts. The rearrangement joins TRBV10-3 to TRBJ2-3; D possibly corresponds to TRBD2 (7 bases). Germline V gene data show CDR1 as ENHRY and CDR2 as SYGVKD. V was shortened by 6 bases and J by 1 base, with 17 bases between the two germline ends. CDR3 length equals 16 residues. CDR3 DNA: TGTGCCATCAGCCCGGGGGCTAGCGGAGGCACAGATACGCAGTATTTT. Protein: CAISPGASGGTDTQYF.

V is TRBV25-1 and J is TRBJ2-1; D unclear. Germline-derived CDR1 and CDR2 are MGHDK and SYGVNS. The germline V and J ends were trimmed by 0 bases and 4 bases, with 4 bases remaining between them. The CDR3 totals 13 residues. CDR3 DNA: TGTGCCAGCAGTGAATATGAGTACAATGAGCAGTTCTTC. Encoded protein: CASSEYEYNEQFF.

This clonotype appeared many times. CDR3 protein: CSAIWDLEQFF. In DNA form, the CDR3 reads TGCAGTGCAATTTGGGATTTGGAGCAGTTCTTC. This chain links TRBV20-1 with TRBJ2-1; D gene ambiguous. The CDR3 contains 11 residues. V shed 6 bases and J shed 10 bases, with 13 bases lying between them. Germline V gene lookup returns CDR1 DFQATT and CDR2 SNEGSKA (reference sequence).

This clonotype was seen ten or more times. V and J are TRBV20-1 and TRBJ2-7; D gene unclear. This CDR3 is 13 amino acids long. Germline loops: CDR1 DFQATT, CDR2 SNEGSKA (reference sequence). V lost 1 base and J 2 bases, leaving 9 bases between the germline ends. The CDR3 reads CSARVTGTYEQYF. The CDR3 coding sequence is TGCAGTGCTAGAGTAACCGGAACCTACGAGCAGTACTTC.

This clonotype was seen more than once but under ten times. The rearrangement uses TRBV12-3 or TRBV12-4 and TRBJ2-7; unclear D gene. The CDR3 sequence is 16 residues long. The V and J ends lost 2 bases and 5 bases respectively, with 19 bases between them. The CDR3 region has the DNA TGTGCCAGCAGTTTAACGTTATGGCTCCTTGACGACGAGCAGTACTTC. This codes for CASSLTLWLLDDEQYF.

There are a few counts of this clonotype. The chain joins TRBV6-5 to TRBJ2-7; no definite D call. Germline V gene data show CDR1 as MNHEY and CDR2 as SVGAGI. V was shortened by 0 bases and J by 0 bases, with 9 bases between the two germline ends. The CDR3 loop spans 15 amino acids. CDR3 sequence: CASSYSSSPSYEQYF. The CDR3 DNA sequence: TGTGCCAGCAGTTACTCATCCAGTCCCTCCTACGAGCAGTACTTC.

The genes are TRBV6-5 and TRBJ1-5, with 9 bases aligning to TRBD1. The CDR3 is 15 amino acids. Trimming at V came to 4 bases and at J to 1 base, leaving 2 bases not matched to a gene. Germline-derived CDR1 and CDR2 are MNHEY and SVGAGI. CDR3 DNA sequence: TGTGCCAGCAGTTTCGACAGGGGGAGCAATCAGCCCCAGCATTTT. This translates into CASSFDRGSNQPQHF.

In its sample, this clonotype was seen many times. DNA for the CDR3: TGTGCCACGGGGGCTGGGGCCAACGTCCTGACTTTC. Protein sequence: CATGAGANVLTF. V is TRBV12-3 or TRBV12-4 and J is TRBJ2-6, with a tentative D call TRBD2 (6 bases). The length of the CDR3 is 12 residues. Trimming cost V 10 bases and J 2 bases, with 6 bases left between them.

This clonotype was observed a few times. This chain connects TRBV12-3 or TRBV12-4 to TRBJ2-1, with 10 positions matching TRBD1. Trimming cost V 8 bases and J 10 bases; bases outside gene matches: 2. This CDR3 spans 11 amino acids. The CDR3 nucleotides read TGTGCCAGCGGGGACAGGGGAGAGCAGTTCTTC. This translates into CASGDRGEQFF.

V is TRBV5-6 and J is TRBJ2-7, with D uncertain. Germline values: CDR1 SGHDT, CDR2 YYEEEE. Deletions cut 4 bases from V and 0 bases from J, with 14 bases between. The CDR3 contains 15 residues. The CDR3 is CASSPRSISSYEQYF. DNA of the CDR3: TGTGCCAGCAGCCCAAGATCGATCAGCTCCTACGAGCAGTACTTC.

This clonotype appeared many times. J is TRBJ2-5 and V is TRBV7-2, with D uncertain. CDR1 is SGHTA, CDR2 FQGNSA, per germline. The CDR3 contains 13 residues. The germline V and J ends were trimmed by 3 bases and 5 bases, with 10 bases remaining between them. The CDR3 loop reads CASSFTDGETQYF. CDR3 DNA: TGTGCCAGCAGCTTTACAGACGGGGAGACCCAGTACTTC.

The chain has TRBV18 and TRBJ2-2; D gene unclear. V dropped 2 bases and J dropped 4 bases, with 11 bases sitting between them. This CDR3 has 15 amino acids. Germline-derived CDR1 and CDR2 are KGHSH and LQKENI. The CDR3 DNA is TGTGCCAGCTCACCATTAGGGCAGGCCACCGGGGAGCTGTTTTTT. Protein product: CASSPLGQATGELFF.

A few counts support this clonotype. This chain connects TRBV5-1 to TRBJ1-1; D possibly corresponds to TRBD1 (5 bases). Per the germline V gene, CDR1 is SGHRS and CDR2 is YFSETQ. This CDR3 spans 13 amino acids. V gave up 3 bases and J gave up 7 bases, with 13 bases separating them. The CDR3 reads CASSSGPSYEAFF. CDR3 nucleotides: TGCGCCAGCAGCTCGGGACCGTCGTATGAAGCTTTCTTT.

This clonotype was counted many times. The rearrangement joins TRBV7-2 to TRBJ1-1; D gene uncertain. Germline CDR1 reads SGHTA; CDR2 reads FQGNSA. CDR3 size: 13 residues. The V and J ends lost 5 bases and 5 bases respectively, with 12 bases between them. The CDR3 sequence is CASSVTAVTEAFF. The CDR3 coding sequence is TGTGCCAGCAGCGTAACCGCGGTGACTGAAGCTTTCTTT. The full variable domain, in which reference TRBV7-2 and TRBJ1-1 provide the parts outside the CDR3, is GAGVSQSPSNKVTEKGKDVELRCDPISGHTALYWYRQSLGQGLEFLIYFQGNSAPDKSGLPSDRFSAERTGGSVSTLTIQRTQQEDSAVYLCASSVTAVTEAFFGQGTRLTVV.

CDR3 nucleotides: TGTGCCAGCAGCCAAGATCCTTGGCGGGGAGAGACCCAGTACTTC. It specifies CASSQDPWRGETQYF. The chain combines TRBV4-2 with TRBJ2-5; the D gene is possibly TRBD2 (6 bases). Looked up from germline, CDR1 is LGHNA and CDR2 is YNFKEQ. The CDR3 is 15 residues long. The V gene lost 0 bases and the J gene lost 4 bases, with 12 bases spanning the gap.